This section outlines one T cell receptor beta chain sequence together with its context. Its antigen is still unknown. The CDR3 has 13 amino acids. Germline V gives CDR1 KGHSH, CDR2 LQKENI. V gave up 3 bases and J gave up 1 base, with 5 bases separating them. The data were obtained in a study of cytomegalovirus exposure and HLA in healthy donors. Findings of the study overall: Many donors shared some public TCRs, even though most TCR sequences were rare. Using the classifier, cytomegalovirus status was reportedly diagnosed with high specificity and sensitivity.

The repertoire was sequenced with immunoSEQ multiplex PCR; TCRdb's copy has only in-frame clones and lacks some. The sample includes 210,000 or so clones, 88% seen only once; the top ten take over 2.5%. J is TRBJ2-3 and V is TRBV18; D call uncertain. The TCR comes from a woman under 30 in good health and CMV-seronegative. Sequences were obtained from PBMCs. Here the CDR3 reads CASSPQGTDTQYF. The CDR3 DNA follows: TGTGCCAGCTCACCTCAGGGCACAGATACGCAGTATTTT.